This T cell receptor beta chain was obtained from a study of response to subunit inactivated influenza vaccine. At least ten counts were recorded for this clonotype. Antigen specificity is unknown. Study outcomes and limitations: Authors suggested that a seasonal influenza vaccination recruits few new T cells each time.

CDR1 MDHEN and CDR2 SYDVKM come from the germline V gene. This CDR3 spans 16 amino acids. V lost 5 bases to trimming and J lost 1 base; unmatched junction nucleotides: 7. Each CDR3 protein gets one entry after TCRdb re-called the RT-PCR reads with MiXCR. The repertoire holds hundreds of thousands of distinct CDR3 sequences, with less than 20% as singletons. This chain links TRBV28 with TRBJ1-5; 8 nucleotides align to TRBD1. The sequence came from a man aged 45 to 65 who received an inactivated influenza vaccine. Here the sequenced sample was PBMCs from blood, taken roughly 13 days after vaccination. The CDR3 here is CASSLTGGRSNQPQHF. The CDR3 coding sequence is TGTGCCAGCAGTCTAACAGGGGGAAGAAGCAATCAGCCCCAGCATTTT.